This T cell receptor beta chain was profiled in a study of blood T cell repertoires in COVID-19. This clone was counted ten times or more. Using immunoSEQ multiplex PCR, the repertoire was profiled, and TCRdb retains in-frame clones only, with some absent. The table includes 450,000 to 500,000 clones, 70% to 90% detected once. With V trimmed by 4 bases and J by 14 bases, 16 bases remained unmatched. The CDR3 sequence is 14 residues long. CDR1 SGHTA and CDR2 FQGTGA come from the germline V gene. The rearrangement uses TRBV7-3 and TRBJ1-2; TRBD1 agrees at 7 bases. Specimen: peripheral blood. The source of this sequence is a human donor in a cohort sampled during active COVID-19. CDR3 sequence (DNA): TGTGCCAGCAGCTCGACCCGGGACAGCCCCTACTTAACCTTC. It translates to CASSSTRDSPYLTF.